The clone carrying this TCR beta chain was detected ten times or more. The sample is drawn from a study of T cells in Graves' hyperthyroidism and ophthalmopathy. The length of the CDR3 is 15 residues. Trimming cost V 1 base and J 2 bases, with 13 bases left between them. Germline V CDR1 and CDR2: SGDLS, YYNGEE. Amplification of TCR beta CDR3 regions was performed using RNA transcripts as template. HTBI primers were employed in a first-round RT-PCR of the TCR CDR3. TCRdb fed the multiplex PCR reads into MiXCR, producing one record per CDR3 protein. The table lists 390,000 or so distinct CDR3 sequences, roughly 14% of them singletons, with about 13% in the top ten.

Sample: blood. This TCR came from a man aged 18 to 29 with Graves' ophthalmopathy. The V call is TRBV9, the J call TRBJ2-7, with TRBD2 as a possible D gene (6 bases). The CDR3 sequence is CASSVTPGLTYEQYF. In DNA, the CDR3 is TGTGCCAGCAGCGTAACCCCGGGACTTACCTACGAGCAGTACTTC.